The 6 T cell receptor beta chains below were found in one sample sequenced in a study of CD8 T cells in Susac syndrome. RNA totalling about 0.5 to 1 ug underwent reverse transcription with random hexamers. TCRdb redid the calling of the immunoSEQ multiplex PCR reads with MiXCR, one entry per CDR3 protein. The sample holds 80,000 to 90,000 distinct CDR3 sequences, 90% to 95% seen once. The sample consisted of CD8+ T cells from PBMCs. The source of these receptors is a human donor in good health.

The chain has TRBV7-8 and TRBJ2-7; TRBD1 agrees at 7 bases. CDR1 is SGHVS, CDR2 FQNEAQ, per germline. Germline trimming cut 0 bases from V and 1 base from J; bases unmatched to any gene: 0. The CDR3 is 14 residues long. The CDR3 region has the DNA TGTGCCAGCAGCTTAGCCAGGGGGTCCTACGAGCAGTACTTC. This encodes CASSLARGSYEQYF.

This clonotype has only one observation. The CDR3 sequence is CASSFGRSTDEQFF. In DNA, the CDR3 is TGTGCCAGCAGCTTTGGAAGATCGACTGATGAGCAGTTCTTC. The chain recombines TRBV5-6 with TRBJ2-1; D remains ambiguous. Trimming stripped 2 bases from V and 8 bases from J, with 14 bases between. Germline V gives CDR1 SGHDT, CDR2 YYEEEE. CDR3 size: 14 residues.

The CDR3 loop is CASSLDRGHEQYF. Here the CDR3 DNA reads TGTGCCAGCAGCTTGGACAGGGGTCACGAGCAGTACTTC. The chain carries TRBV7-9 and TRBJ2-7, with 9 nucleotides matching TRBD1. Per germline, CDR1 SEHNR and CDR2 FQNEAQ (reference sequence). There are 13 residues in the CDR3. With 3 bases clipped from V and 5 bases from J, the junction kept 2 bases outside the gene matches.

The gene calls are TRBV5-1 and TRBJ1-1; D unclear. Trimming removed 4 bases from V and 0 bases from J, with 10 bases in between. CDR1 SGHRS and CDR2 YFSETQ come from the germline V gene. The CDR3 runs to 14 residues. The DNA of the CDR3 is TGCGCCAGCAGCCTACCGGGGATGAACACTGAAGCTTTCTTT. Its protein is CASSLPGMNTEAFF.

The genes are TRBV5-1 and TRBJ2-3, with TRBD1 matching over 9 bases. Per germline, CDR1 SGHRS and CDR2 YFSETQ. J gave up 1 base and V 2 bases, and 2 bases lay outside the gene matches. The CDR3 consists of 15 residues. The CDR3 protein is CASSFRDRGTDTQYF. In DNA form, the CDR3 reads TGCGCCAGCAGCTTCCGGGACAGGGGCACAGATACGCAGTATTTT.

This rearrangement joins TRBV9 to TRBJ2-2; perhaps TRBD1 as D (5 bases). The germline V and J ends were trimmed by 0 bases and 4 bases, with 10 bases remaining between them. CDR3 length: 15 residues. Germline V gene sequence: CDR1 SGDLS, CDR2 YYNGEE. The chain's CDR3 is CASSVGSGFTGELFF. Written as DNA, the CDR3 is TGTGCCAGCAGCGTAGGGTCAGGGTTCACCGGGGAGCTGTTTTTT. Full variable domain (missing parts from reference TRBV9 and TRBJ2-2): DSGVTQTPKHLITATGQRVTLRCSPRSGDLSVYWYQQSLDQGLQFLIQYYNGEERAKGNILERFSAQQFPDLHSELNLSSLELGDSALYFCASSVGSGFTGELFFGEGSRLTVL.